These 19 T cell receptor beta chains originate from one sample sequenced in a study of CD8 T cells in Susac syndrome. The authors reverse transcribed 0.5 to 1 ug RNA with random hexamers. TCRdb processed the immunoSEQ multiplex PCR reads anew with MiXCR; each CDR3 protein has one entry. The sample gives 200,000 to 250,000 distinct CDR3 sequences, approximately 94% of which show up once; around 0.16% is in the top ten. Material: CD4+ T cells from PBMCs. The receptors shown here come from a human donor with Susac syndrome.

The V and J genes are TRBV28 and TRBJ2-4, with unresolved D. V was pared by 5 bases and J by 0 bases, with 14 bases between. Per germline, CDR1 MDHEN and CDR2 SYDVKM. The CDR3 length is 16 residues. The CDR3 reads CASSHQSRIAKNIQYF. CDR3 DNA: TGTGCCAGCAGTCATCAGTCCAGGATAGCCAAAAACATTCAGTACTTC. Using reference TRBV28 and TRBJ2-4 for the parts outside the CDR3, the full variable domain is DVKVTQSSRYLVKRTGEKVFLECVQDMDHENMFWYRQDPGLGLRLIYFSYDVKMKEKGDIPEGYSVSREKKERFSLILESASTNQTSMYLCASSHQSRIAKNIQYFGAGTRLSVL.

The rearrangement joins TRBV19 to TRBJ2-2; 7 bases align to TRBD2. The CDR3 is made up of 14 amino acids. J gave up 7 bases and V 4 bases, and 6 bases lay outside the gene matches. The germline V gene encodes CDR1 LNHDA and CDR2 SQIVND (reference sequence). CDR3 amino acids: CASSTQAGDGELFF. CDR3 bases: TGTGCCAGTAGTACCCAGGCGGGAGACGGGGAGCTGTTTTTT.

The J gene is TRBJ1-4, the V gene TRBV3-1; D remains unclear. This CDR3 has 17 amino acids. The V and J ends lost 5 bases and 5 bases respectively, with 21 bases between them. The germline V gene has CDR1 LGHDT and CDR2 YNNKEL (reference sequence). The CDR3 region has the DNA TGTGCCAGCAGCAGACCGGGAGATACCACCTTGAATGAAAAACTGTTTTTT. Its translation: CASSRPGDTTLNEKLFF.

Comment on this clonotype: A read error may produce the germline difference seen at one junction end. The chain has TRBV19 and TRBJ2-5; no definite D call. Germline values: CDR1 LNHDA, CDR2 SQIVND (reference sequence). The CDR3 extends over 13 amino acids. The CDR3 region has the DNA TGTGCCAGTAGTATAGGACACCACGAGACCCAGTACTTC. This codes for CASSIGHHETQYF.

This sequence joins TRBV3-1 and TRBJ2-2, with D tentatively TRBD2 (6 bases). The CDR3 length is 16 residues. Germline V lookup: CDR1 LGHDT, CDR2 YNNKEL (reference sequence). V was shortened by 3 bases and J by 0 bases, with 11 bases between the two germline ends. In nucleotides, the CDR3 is TGTGCCAGCAGCCACGGGAGCCCGGCGAACACCGGGGAGCTGTTTTTT. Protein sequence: CASSHGSPANTGELFF.

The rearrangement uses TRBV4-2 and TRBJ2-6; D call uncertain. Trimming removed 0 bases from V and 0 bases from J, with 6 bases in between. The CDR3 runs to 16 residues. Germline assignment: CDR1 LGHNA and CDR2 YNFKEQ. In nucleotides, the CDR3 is TGTGCCAGCAGCCAAGAAGCGCTCTCTGGGGCCAACGTCCTGACTTTC. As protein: CASSQEALSGANVLTF.

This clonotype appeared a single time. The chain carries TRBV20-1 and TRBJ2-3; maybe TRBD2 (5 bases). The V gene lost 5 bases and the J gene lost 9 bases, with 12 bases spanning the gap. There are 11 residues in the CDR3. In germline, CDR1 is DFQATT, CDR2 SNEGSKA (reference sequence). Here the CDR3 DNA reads TGCAGTGCTCAGACTACACAAACGCAGTATTTT. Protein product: CSAQTTQTQYF.

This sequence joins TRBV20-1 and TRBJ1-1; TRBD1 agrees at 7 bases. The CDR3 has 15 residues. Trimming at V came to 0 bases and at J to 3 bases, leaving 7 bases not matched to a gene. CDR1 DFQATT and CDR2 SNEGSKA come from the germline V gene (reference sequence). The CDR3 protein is CSARDPDREDTEAFF. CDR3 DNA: TGCAGTGCTAGAGATCCCGACAGGGAGGACACTGAAGCTTTCTTT.

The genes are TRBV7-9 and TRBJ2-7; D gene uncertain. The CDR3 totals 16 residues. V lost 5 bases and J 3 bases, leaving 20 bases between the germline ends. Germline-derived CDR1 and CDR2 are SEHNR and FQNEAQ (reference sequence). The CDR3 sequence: CASSRNFIRALYEQYF. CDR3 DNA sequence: TGTGCCAGCAGCCGAAACTTCATCCGGGCCCTCTACGAGCAGTACTTC.

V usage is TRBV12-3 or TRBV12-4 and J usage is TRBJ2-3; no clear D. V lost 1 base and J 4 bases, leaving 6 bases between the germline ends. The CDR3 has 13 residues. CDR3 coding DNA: TGTGCCAGCAGTTTAGACACGGCAGATACGCAGTATTTT. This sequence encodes CASSLDTADTQYF.

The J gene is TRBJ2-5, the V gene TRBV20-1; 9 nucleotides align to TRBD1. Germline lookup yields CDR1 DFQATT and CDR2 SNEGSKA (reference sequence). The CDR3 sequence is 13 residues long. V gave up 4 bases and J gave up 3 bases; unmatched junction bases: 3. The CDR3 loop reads CSAKQGAEETQYF. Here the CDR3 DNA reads TGCAGTGCTAAACAGGGGGCAGAAGAGACCCAGTACTTC.

This CDR3 is CASSPGQGADTQYF. DNA of the CDR3: TGTGCCAGCAGTCCCGGGCAGGGAGCAGATACGCAGTATTTT. The rearrangement uses TRBV12-3 or TRBV12-4 and TRBJ2-3, with D possibly called TRBD1 or TRBD2 (5 bases each). CDR3 length: 14 amino acids. Trimming removed 5 bases from V and 4 bases from J, with 13 bases in between.

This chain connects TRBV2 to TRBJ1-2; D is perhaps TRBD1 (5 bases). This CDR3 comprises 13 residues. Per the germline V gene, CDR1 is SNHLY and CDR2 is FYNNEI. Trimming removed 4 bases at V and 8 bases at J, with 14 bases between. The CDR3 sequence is CASSVRQGAGYTF. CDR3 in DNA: TGTGCCAGCAGTGTTCGCCAGGGAGCCGGCTACACCTTC.

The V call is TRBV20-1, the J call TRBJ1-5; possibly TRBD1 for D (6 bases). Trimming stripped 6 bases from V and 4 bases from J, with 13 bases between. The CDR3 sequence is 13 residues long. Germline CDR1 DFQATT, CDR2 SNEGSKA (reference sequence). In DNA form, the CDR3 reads TGCAGTGCCCTCGAAACAGGGAATCAGCCCCAGCATTTT. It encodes CSALETGNQPQHF.

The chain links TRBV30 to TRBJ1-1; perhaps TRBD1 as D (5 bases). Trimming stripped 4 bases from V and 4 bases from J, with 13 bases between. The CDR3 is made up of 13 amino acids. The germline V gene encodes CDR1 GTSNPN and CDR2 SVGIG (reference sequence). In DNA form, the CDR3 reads TGTGCCTGGAAAAAAGGGGTTGTCACTGAAGCTTTCTTT. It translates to CAWKKGVVTEAFF.

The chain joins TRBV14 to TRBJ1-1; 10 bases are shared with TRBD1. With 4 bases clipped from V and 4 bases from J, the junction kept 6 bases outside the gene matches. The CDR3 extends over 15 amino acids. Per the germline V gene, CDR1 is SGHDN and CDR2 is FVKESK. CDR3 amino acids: CASSRRTGGVTEAFF. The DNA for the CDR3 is TGTGCCAGCAGCCGACGGACAGGGGGAGTCACTGAAGCTTTCTTT.

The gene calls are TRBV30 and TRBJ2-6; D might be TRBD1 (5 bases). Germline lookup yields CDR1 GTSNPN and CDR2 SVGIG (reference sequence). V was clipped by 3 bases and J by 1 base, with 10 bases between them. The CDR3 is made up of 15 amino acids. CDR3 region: CAWSAGKSGANVLTF. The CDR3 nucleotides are TGTGCCTGGAGCGCAGGGAAGTCTGGGGCCAACGTCCTGACTTTC.

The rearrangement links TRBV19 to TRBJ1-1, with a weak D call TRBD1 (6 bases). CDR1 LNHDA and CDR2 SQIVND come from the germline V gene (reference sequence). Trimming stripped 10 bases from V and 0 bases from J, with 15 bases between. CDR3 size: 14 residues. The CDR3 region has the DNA TGTGCCACCGAGCACAGGGCCATGAACACTGAAGCTTTCTTT. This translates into CATEHRAMNTEAFF.

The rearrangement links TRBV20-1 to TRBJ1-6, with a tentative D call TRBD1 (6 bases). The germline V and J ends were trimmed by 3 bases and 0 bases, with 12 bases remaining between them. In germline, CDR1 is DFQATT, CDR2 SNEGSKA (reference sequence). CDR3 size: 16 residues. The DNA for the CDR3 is TGCAGTGCTAGGGCGGGGGCTAGCTCCTATAATTCACCCCTCCACTTT. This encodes CSARAGASSYNSPLHF.